The following is a T cell receptor beta chain sequence with its context. This specimen belongs to a study of blood T cell repertoires in COVID-19. Germline V gene lookup returns CDR1 KGHSH and CDR2 LQKENI. CDR3 length: 15 amino acids. The V and J ends lost 4 bases and 2 bases respectively, with 13 bases between them. Method: immunoSEQ multiplex PCR; TCRdb's copy keeps in-frame clones and lacks some. The sample contains some 200,000 clones, about nine tenths of which appear only once. Sequenced input: peripheral blood. This chain uses TRBV18 with TRBJ2-3; TRBD2 might be the D (6 bases). This receptor was obtained from an elderly man with acute or convalescent COVID-19. The CDR3 DNA follows: TGTGCCAGCTCACTAAGCCTAGCGTCCACAGATACGCAGTATTTT. Translation gives CASSLSLASTDTQYF.